This paragraph reports one T cell receptor beta chain. This clone has just one count. Its antigen is unknown. No much larger clone exists at a distance of one base, and base qualities are not known. Untouched CD4+ T cells were isolated from Ficoll-separated PBMC through negative selection with magnetic beads, and an average purity of 97.7% was reached. Untouched CD4+ T cells were isolated with magnetic beads from Ficoll-separated PBMC, and a purity of approximately 98% was reached with negligible CD8+ contamination. Peripheral blood mononuclear cells came from the buffy coats of a few healthy blood donors, who served as the study's donors. All three donors were CMV seronegative. The DNeasy Blood & Tissue Kit was used for extraction of genomic DNA. For each subject, genomic DNA from sorted CD137+CD4+ cells and from pre-culture CD4+ baseline samples underwent TCRB sequencing. From its cysteine to its phenylalanine, the CDR3 spans 12 amino acids. CDR3 DNA only is kept here, 36 bases in frame from base 1. In the germline V gene (reference sequence), CDR1 corresponds to GTSNPN and CDR2 to SVGIG. V is trimmed back by 8 bases and J by 4 bases, and the junction contains 6 bases that no gene match accounts for.

This record comes from a study of T cell repertoires and HLA-DP antigens listed by TCRdb under 2018. Background for the entire study: The study used an in vitro model of CD4+ T cell alloreactivity in which transduced HeLa cells presented allogeneic HLA-DP. The two alloantigens modelled structurally similar versus dissimilar alloantigens, differing from self at one and ten to eleven peptide-binding groove amino acids, respectively. Of the three donors, two were male and one was female, and their ages ranged from the 18-to-29 age band up to the 60-to-69 age band. Average DNA input was roughly 220 ng for sorted CD137+CD4+ samples, compared with 1,000 to 1,500 ng for pre-culture CD4+ samples.

The paper as a whole reports these results and caveats: Average cumulative frequency of clones undetected before culture was about 35% against one allele and 50.6% against the other. Limitations included only a few donors, a non-physiological HeLa antigen-presenting system, and the use of total CD4+ responder cells. The naive and memory CD4+ repertoires were not analysed as separate populations. Sorted CD137+ cells showed similar clonality against both alloantigens, at about 0.39, which was much higher than the 0.03 to 0.04 seen in pre-culture samples.

TCRB CDR3 regions were amplified with the immunoSEQ multiplex PCR using forward primers for 54 TRBV segments and reverse primers for 13 TRBJ segments. Pre-culture CD4+ samples were sequenced at deep resolution, targeting some 220,000 T cell genomes. Sequencing of the amplicons on an Illumina HiSeq System generated 87 bp reads spanning the CDR3. The authors' pipeline ran thus. Reads were corrected for PCR and sequencing errors, and CDR3 regions were defined by alignment to IMGT reference sequences. Synthetic template pools were used to estimate template counts and unique rearrangement counts. Clonality was computed as 1 minus Pielou's evenness. The Daley-Smith estimator was used to estimate richness. Repertoire overlap was measured with Morisita's index. Clones present in cultured samples but not detected in the pre-culture repertoire of the same donor were defined as low-abundance clones. TCRdb took this table from immuneACCESS and kept in-frame rearrangements with V and J called. Such tables lack part of the clones; where checked against another copy, unresolved V genes explain under half of the gap, and the rest is unexplained. Clone size and the V and J calls come from that table; the DNA yielded D and trimming. The sample table holds almost 90,000 clones, of which around nine tenths were seen once. The ten most abundant clones make up about 1.7% of the sample.

This chain joins TRBV30 to TRBJ2-3; 7 of the junction bases match TRBD2. The sample consisted of CD4+ T cells from PBMCs. This sequence was found in a man in his fifties in good health and CMV-seronegative. The CDR3 region: CAQRGGADTQYF. Here is the DNA: TGTGCCCAGCGTGGGGGGGCAGATACGCAGTATTTT.